This T cell receptor beta chain was observed in a study of human T cells and chemical hapten exposure. As for time point: patch test 1, 2 weeks after DPC sensitization. Sample treatment: therapeutic diphenylcyclopropenone sensitization with weekly scalp DPC. This clonotype was observed a few times. At one end the junction does not follow the germline gene, possibly because of a read error. TCRdb redid the calling of the RACE reads with MiXCR, one entry per CDR3 protein. This table holds over 95,000 distinct CDR3 sequences, under 15% found once. The starting material was whole blood, obtained in connection with sensitization to the hapten diphenylcyclopropenone (DPC). The receptor's source is a woman aged 40 to 50 with alopecia areata. Some clones in this sample may be carry-over from other donors' samples.

This CDR3 reads CASSPAGELFF. The CDR3 DNA is TGTGCTAGCAGCCCCGCCGGGGAGCTGTTTTTT. The V and J genes are TRBV7-7 and TRBJ2-2; D unresolved. The CDR3 is 11 residues long. Germline CDR1 reads SSHAT; CDR2 reads FNYEAQ (reference sequence).